This T cell receptor (beta chain) was documented in a study of technical replicates of blood from several donors. Clones were read by immunoSEQ multiplex PCR, and TCRdb kept only the in-frame ones, dropping some. Of 50,000 to 70,000 clones listed, 85% to 95% are singletons. Between the trimmed V and J ends, which lost 6 bases and 3 bases, there was a span of 18 bases. Germline CDR1 and CDR2: SGHRS and YFSETQ. The CDR3 runs to 15 residues. The sequence was obtained from a human donor in good health. Some clones in this sample may be carry-over from other donors' samples. Sequenced material: PBMCs. The J gene is TRBJ1-1, the V gene TRBV5-1; TRBD1 is a possible D gene (6 bases). CDR3 bases: TGCGCCAGCACCCCTGGCGGGGGGCTGGACACTGAAGCTTTCTTT. Amino acids: CASTPGGGLDTEAFF.